Given below is one T cell receptor (beta chain) in context. No antigen is known for it. The record originates from a study of T cell responses to AZD1222 COVID-19 vaccine. Whole-study findings and limits: The study found Spike-specific TCR breadth and depth rose after two AZD1222 doses. Scientists sampled the repertoires only once the peak T cell response had passed. Dominant CD4 TCR responses targeted spike regions 160-218 and 743-854.

Here immunoSEQ multiplex PCR was the method, and the copy in TCRdb shows in-frame clones only, minus some. Seen here are just under 90,000 clones, approximately 91% observed once, and the top ten hold 5% to 6%. The J segment lost 5 bases and the V segment lost 3 bases, leaving 4 bases of the junction unmatched. Looked up from germline, CDR1 is MNHEY and CDR2 is SMNVEV (reference sequence). The CDR3 has 14 residues. Recipients boosted at about 4 weeks or about 12 weeks are pooled. The genes are TRBV27 and TRBJ1-2; 9 bases align to TRBD1. Sequenced material: peripheral blood, taken 28 days after the second AZD1222 dose. This receptor was obtained from an adult who received the AZD1222 COVID-19 vaccine. CDR3 region: CASSFPGQGYGYTF. Here the CDR3 DNA reads TGTGCCAGCAGTTTCCCGGGACAGGGTTATGGCTACACCTTC.